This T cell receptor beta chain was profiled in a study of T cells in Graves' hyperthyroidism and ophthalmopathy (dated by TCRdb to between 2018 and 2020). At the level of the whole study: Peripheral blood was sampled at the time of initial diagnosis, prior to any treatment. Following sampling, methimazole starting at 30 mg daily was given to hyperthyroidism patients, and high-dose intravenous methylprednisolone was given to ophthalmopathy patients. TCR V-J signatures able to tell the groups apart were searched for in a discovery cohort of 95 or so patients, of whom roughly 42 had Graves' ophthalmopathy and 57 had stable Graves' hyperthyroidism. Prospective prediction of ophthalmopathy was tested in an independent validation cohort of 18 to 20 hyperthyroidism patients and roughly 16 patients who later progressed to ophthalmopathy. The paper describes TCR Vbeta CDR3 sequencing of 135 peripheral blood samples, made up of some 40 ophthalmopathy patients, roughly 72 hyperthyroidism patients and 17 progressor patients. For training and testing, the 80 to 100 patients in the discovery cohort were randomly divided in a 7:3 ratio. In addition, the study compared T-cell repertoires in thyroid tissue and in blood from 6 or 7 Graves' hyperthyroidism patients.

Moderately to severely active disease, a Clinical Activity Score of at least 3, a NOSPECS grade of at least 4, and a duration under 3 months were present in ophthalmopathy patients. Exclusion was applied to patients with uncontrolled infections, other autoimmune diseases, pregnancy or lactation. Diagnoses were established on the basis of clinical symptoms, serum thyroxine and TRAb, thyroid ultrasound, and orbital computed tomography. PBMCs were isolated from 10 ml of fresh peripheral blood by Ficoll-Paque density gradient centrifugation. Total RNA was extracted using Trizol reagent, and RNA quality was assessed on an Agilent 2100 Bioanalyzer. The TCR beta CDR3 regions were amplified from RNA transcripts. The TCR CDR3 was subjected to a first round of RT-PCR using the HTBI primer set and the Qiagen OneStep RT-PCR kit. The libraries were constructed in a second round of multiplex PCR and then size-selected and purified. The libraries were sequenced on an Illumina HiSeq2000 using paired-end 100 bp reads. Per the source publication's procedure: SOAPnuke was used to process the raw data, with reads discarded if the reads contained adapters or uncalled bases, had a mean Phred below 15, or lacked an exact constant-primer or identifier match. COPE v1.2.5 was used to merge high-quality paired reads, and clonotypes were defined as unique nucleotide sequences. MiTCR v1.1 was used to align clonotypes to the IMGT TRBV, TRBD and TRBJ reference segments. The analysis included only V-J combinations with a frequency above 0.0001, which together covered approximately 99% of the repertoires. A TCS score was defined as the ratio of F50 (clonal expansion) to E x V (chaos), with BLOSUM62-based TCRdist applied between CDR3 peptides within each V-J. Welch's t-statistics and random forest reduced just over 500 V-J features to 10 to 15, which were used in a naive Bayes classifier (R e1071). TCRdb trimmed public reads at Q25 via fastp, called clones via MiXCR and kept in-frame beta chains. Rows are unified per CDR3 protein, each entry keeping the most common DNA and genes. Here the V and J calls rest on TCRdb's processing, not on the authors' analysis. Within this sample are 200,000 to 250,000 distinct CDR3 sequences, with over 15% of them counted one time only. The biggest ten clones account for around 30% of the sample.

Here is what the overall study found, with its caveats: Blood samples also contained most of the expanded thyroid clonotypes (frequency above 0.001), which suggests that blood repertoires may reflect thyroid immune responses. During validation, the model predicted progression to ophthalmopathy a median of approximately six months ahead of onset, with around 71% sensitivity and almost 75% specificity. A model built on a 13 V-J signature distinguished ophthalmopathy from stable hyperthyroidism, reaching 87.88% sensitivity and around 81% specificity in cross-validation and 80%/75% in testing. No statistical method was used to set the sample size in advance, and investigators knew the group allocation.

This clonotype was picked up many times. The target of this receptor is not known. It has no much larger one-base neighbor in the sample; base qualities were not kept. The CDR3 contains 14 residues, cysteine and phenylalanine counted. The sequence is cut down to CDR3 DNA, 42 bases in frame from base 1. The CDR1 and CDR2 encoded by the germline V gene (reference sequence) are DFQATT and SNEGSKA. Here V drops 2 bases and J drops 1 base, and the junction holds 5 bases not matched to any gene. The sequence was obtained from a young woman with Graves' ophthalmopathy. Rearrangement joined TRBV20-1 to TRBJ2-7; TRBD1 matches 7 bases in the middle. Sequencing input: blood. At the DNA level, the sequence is TGCAGTGCTAGACCTAACAGGGGTTCCTACGAGCAGTACTTC. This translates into CSARPNRGSYEQYF.